This T cell receptor (beta chain) was sequenced in a study of PD-1 blockade in classical Hodgkin lymphoma. Study observations and caveats: For complete responders, baseline diversity was comparable to that of newly diagnosed patients. According to reports, newly diagnosed patients had lower baseline TCR diversity than healthy donors, and relapsed/refractory patients had lower baseline TCR diversity still.

The data were produced by immunoSEQ multiplex PCR, yet TCRdb's version contains in-frame clones alone and is incomplete. The table has tens of thousands of clones, approximately 83% seen once. The time point is: cycle 4 day 1 (C4D1), after more than five weeks of nivolumab. In every patient, relapse followed autologous stem cell transplantation, while exposure to brentuximab vedotin differed. This CDR3 contains 15 residues. Germline values: CDR1 MNHEY, CDR2 SVGAGI. Trimming took 0 bases from V and 5 from J; bases not matched to a gene: 3. On this clone: The antigen is not known.

The chain links TRBV6-5 to TRBJ1-2, with 10 bases that match TRBD1. This TCR derives from a human donor with classical Hodgkin lymphoma. Sequencing used peripheral blood mononuclear cells (PBMCs), obtained before the fourth cycle of nivolumab. CDR3 bases: TGTGCCAGCAGTTACTCGACAGGGGGCGGGTATGGCTACACCTTC. Amino acid sequence: CASSYSTGGGYGYTF.